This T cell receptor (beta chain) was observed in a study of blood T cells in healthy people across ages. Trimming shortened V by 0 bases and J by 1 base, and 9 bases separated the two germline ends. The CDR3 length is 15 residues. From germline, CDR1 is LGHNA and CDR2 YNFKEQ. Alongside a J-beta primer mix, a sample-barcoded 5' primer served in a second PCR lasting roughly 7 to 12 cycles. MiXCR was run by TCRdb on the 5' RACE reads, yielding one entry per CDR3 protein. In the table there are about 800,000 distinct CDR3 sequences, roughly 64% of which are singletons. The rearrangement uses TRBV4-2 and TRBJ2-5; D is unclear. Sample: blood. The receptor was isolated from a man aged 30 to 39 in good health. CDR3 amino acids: CASSQELRFQETQYF. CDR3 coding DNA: TGTGCCAGCAGCCAAGAGTTACGGTTCCAAGAGACCCAGTACTTC.